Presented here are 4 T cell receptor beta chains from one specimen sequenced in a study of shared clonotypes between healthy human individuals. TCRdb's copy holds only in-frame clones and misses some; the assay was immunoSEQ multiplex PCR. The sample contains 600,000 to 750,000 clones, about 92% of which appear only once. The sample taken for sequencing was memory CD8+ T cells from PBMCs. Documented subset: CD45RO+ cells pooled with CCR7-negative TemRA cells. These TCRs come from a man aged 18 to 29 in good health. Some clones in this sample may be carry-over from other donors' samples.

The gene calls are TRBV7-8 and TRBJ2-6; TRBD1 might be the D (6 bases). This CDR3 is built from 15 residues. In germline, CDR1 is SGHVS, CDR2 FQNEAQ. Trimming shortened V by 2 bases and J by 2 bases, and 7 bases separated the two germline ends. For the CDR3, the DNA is TGTGCCAGCAGCTTAACAGGGCCTGGGGCCAACGTCCTGACTTTC. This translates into CASSLTGPGANVLTF.

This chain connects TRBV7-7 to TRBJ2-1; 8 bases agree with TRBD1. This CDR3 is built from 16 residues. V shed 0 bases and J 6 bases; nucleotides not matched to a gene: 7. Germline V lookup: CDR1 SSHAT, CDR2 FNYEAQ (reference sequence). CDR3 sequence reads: CASSLALGQGPNEQFF. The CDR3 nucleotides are TGTGCCAGCAGCTTAGCGCTCGGACAGGGACCCAATGAGCAGTTCTTC.

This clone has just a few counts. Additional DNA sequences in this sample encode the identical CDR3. CDR3 amino acids: CASSTTGSGNTIYF. DNA of the CDR3: TGTGCCAGCAGTACGACAGGGTCTGGAAACACCATATATTTT. V and J are TRBV27 and TRBJ1-3; 7 nucleotides match TRBD1. The CDR3 extends over 14 amino acids. CDR1 and CDR2 (germline): MNHEY, SMNVEV (reference sequence). V was clipped by 5 bases and J by 1 base; unmatched bases: 2.

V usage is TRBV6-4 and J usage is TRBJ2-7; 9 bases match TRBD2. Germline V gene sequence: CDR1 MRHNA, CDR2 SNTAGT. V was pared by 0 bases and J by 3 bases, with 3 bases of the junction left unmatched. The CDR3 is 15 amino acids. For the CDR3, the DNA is TGTGCCAGCAGTGACTCTAGCGGGAGTGGCTACGAGCAGTACTTC. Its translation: CASSDSSGSGYEQYF.